The sample holds a few counts of the clone carrying this TCR beta chain. Its antigen is undetermined. CDR3 length: 15 residues. Trimming shortened V by 3 bases and J by 4 bases, and 12 bases separated the two germline ends. This sample was taken from a study of identical twins. General study findings and limits: The abundant beta clonotypes from cord blood had fewer insertions, and memory repertoires had none of this. It was possible that invariant MAIT and iNKT cells partly confounded the zero-insertion analyses.

TCRdb recomputed calls from the 5' RACE reads with MiXCR, one row per CDR3 protein. The table includes hundreds of thousands of distinct CDR3 sequences, roughly 24% detected once. These data were also reused for a study on T cells expressing NK-cell markers. From that report: About 1.0-8% of CD8+ T cells in about six donors belonged to dominant NKG2C+ clonotypes.

The receptor's source is a woman younger than 35 in good health. The genes are TRBV12-3 or TRBV12-4 and TRBJ1-4; weak D call: TRBD1 (6 bases). The sequenced material came from CD4+ T cells sorted from blood. The CDR3 coding sequence is TGTGCCAGCAGTTTGAGACAGGTCCATAATGAAAAACTGTTTTTT. Protein: CASSLRQVHNEKLFF.